These T cell receptor beta chains were read from a single sample in a study of graft-versus-host responses after intestinal transplantation. Their antigens remain unidentified. Some clones are missing from TCRdb's copy, which holds only in-frame ones; the method was immunoSEQ multiplex PCR. Among about 82,000 clones listed, roughly 89% were seen once. The specimen was unstimulated CD4+ T cells sorted from spleen or lymph node cells, collected before intestinal transplant. The receptors here all came from a human donor who received an intestinal transplant. The CDR3 runs from the conserved cysteine through the conserved F or W. D genes are given only for firm matches. Clone sizes are given selectively: once, few, many, or a class where the clone is expanded.

v_call	clone_size	d_call	j_call	cdr3_nt	cdr3_aa
TRBV27	NA	NA	TRBJ2-2	TGTGCCAGCGCGGGGAGAACGAACACCGGGGAGCTGTTTTTT	CASAGRTNTGELFF
TRBV10-3	NA	NA	TRBJ2-3	TGTGCCATCAGTGAAAGTGGGCTCACTAGCACAGATACGCAGTATTTT	CAISESGLTSTDTQYF
TRBV2	NA	TRBD2	TRBJ2-3	TGTGCCGGAGGGATAGCGGGGGGTCTTAGAGATACGCAGTATTTT	CAGGIAGGLRDTQYF
TRBV11-3	NA	TRBD1	TRBJ2-1	TGTGCCAGCAGCCCCAGGACAGGGATCACCTACAATGAGCAGTTCTTC	CASSPRTGITYNEQFF
TRBV10-3	once	TRBD1	TRBJ2-5	TGTGCCATCAGTGGGACAGGGCAAGAGACCCAGTACTTC	CAISGTGQETQYF
TRBV5-1	NA	TRBD2	TRBJ2-3	TGCGCCAGCAGCTTGGGACTAGCGGGGTTACCTTCTCGGGCAGATACGCAGTATTTT	CASSLGLAGLPSRADTQYF
TRBV11-3	NA	TRBD2	TRBJ2-5	TGTGCCAGCAGCTTCCCGCGGGGGGGCCGCCGAGAGACCCAGTACTTC	CASSFPRGGRRETQYF
TRBV11-2	once	NA	TRBJ1-3	TGTGCCAGCAGCCAGGGGGGAAACACCATATATTTT	CASSQGGNTIYF
TRBV9	NA	TRBD1	TRBJ2-3	TGTGCCAGCAGCTTAATGACAGGGAGCACAGATACGCAGTATTTT	CASSLMTGSTDTQYF
TRBV7-2	NA	NA	TRBJ2-3	TGTGCCAGCAGCTCTAGCACAGATACGCAGTATTTT	CASSSSTDTQYF
TRBV21-1	NA	NA	TRBJ1-1	TGTGCCAGCAGCAAAAGGGGTGGAGACACTGAAGCTTTCTTT	CASSKRGGDTEAFF
TRBV5-1	NA	NA	TRBJ2-3	TGCGCCAGCAGCTTGGACAGCCCCAGAGATACGCAGTATTTT	CASSLDSPRDTQYF
TRBV7-9	NA	TRBD2	TRBJ2-7	TGTGCCAGCAGCTCACCAAGCGGGGGGACCCCCTACGAGCAGTACTTC	CASSSPSGGTPYEQYF
TRBV5-4	NA	TRBD2	TRBJ2-3	TGTGCCAGCAGCTTGGGGCTGACTAGCGGGGGGGCCTCCACAGATACGCAGTATTTT	CASSLGLTSGGASTDTQYF
TRBV29-1	NA	TRBD1	TRBJ2-1	TGCAGCGTTGTATGGGACAGGGCCTACAATGAGCAGTTCTTC	CSVVWDRAYNEQFF
TRBV19	NA	NA	TRBJ2-5	TGTGCCAGTAGTAAGACGTGGGACACCCAAGAGACCCAGTACTTC	CASSKTWDTQETQYF
TRBV6-6	NA	NA	TRBJ1-6	TGTGCCAGCAGTTACTCTGTGGCCAGACATGATTCACCCCTCCACTTT	CASSYSVARHDSPLHF
TRBV29-1	NA	NA	TRBJ2-7	TGCAGCGTTGACGTCGGCGGTTACGAGCAGTACTTC	CSVDVGGYEQYF
TRBV4-3	NA	NA	TRBJ1-2	TGCGCCAGCAGCCAAGAAAGGGGCTATGGCTACACCTTC	CASSQERGYGYTF